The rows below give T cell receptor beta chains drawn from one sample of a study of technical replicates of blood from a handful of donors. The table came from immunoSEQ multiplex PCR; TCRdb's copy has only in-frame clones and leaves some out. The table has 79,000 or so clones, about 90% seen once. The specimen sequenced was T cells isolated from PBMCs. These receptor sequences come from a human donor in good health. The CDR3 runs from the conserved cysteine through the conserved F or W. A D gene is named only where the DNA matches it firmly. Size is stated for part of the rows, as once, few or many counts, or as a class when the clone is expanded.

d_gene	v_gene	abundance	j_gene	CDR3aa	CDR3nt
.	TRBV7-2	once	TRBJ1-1	CASSFGRNTEAFF	TGTGCCAGCAGCTTCGGGAGGAACACTGAAGCTTTCTTT
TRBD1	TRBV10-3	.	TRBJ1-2	CAISGTRGLYGYTF	TGTGCCATCAGTGGAACCAGGGGGCTGTATGGCTACACCTTC
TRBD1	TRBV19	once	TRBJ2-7	CASSYRDRGPKNLYEQYF	TGTGCCAGTTCATACCGGGACAGGGGCCCAAAGAACCTCTACGAGCAGTACTTC
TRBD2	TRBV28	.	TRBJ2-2	CASSLLGSGSTGELFF	TGTGCCAGCAGTTTATTGGGTAGCGGGTCAACCGGGGAGCTGTTTTTT
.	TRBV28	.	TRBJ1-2	CASSFGGGGYTF	TGTGCCAGCAGTTTCGGGGGGGGTGGCTACACCTTC
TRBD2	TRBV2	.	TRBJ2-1	CASNGLAGNNEQFF	TGTGCCAGCAACGGACTAGCGGGGAACAATGAGCAGTTCTTC
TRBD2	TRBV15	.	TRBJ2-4	CATKYGTSGVLAKNIQYF	TGTGCCACCAAATACGGGACTAGCGGGGTCCTAGCCAAAAACATTCAGTACTTC
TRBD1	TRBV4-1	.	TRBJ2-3	CASSHLDRGSDTQYF	TGCGCCAGCAGCCACCTAGACAGGGGGTCAGATACGCAGTATTTT
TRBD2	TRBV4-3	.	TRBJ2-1	CASSQRTSGEPYTYNEQFF	TGCGCCAGCAGCCAAAGGACTAGCGGAGAACCTTATACCTACAATGAGCAGTTCTTC
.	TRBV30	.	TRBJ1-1	CAWSVPEGHEAFF	TGTGCCTGGAGTGTACCGGAGGGGCATGAAGCTTTCTTT
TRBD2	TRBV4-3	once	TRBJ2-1	CASSQGRSSGIYEQFF	TGCGCCAGCAGCCAGGGGCGAAGTAGCGGGATTTATGAGCAGTTCTTC
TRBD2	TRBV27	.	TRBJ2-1	CASSLVAGSSNEQFF	TGTGCCAGCAGTTTAGTAGCGGGGTCCTCCAATGAGCAGTTCTTC
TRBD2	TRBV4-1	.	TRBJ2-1	CASSQDFETSGYNEQFF	TGCGCCAGCAGCCAAGACTTCGAGACTAGCGGCTACAATGAGCAGTTCTTC
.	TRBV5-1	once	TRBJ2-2	CASSLDSNTGELFF	TGCGCCAGCAGCTTGGACTCGAACACCGGGGAGCTGTTTTTT
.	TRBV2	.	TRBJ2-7	CASSPLTGYYEQYF	TGTGCCAGCAGTCCGCTTACAGGATACTACGAGCAGTACTTC
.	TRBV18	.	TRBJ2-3	CASSPSARSTDTQYF	TGTGCCAGCTCACCATCCGCCAGATCCACAGATACGCAGTATTTT
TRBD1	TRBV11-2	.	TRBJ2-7	CASSPVTGTGYEQYF	TGTGCCAGCAGCCCAGTAACCGGGACAGGCTACGAGCAGTACTTC
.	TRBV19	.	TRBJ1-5	CASSAGVLLTNQPQHF	TGTGCCAGTAGTGCCGGGGTCCTACTTACCAATCAGCCCCAGCATTTT
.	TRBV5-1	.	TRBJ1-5	CASSPGLSTNQPQHF	TGCGCCAGCAGCCCCGGGTTGAGCACTAATCAGCCCCAGCATTTT
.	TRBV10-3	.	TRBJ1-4	CAISELLRGRVFF	TGTGCCATCAGTGAACTGCTTAGGGGGAGGGTGTTTTTT
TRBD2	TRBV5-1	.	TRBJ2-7	CASSNSGTPYEQYF	TGCGCCAGCAGCAATAGCGGGACCCCCTACGAGCAGTACTTC
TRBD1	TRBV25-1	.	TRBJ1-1	CASSERGQGDTEAFF	TGTGCCAGCAGTGAAAGGGGACAGGGGGACACTGAAGCTTTCTTT
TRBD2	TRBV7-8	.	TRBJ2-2	CASSHKREMTGELFF	TGTGCCAGCAGCCACAAGCGGGAGATGACCGGGGAGCTGTTTTTT
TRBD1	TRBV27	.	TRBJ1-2	CASSLSPTGQGYTF	TGTGCCAGCAGTTTATCTCCGACAGGGCAAGGCTACACCTTC
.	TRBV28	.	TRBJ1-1	CASSLGGGTEAFF	TGTGCCAGCAGTTTAGGCGGCGGAACTGAAGCTTTCTTT
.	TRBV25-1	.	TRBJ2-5	CATAGRQETQYF	TGTGCCACCGCGGGGCGGCAAGAGACCCAGTACTTC
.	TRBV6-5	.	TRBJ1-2	CASSNGQSYGYTF	TGTGCCAGCAGTAATGGACAGAGCTATGGCTACACCTTC
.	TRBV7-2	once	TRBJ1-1	CASSPPGNTEAFF	TGTGCCAGCAGCCCCCCGGGGAACACTGAAGCTTTCTTT
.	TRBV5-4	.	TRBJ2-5	CASSMATGAEETQYF	TGTGCCAGCAGCATGGCTACGGGAGCGGAGGAGACCCAGTACTTC
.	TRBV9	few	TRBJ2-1	CASSVEGNSLSINEQFF	TGTGCCAGCAGCGTAGAGGGGAACTCCCTCTCCATCAATGAGCAGTTCTTC
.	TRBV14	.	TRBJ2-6	CASSLTGANVLTF	TGTGCCAGCAGCCTCACTGGGGCCAACGTCCTGACTTTC
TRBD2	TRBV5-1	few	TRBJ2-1	CASSWTSGRAGNEQFF	TGCGCCAGCAGCTGGACTAGCGGGAGGGCCGGCAATGAGCAGTTCTTC
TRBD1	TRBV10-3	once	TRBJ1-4	CAIREDGTGVNEKLFF	TGTGCCATCAGGGAAGACGGGACAGGGGTTAATGAAAAACTGTTTTTT
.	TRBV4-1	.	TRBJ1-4	CASSPQGFEKLFF	TGCGCCAGCAGCCCTCAGGGGTTTGAAAAACTGTTTTTT
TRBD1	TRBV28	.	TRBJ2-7	CASSEPGQGRHEQYF	TGTGCCAGCAGTGAACCGGGACAGGGTAGACACGAGCAGTACTTC
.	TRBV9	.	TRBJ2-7	CASSGRDINEQYF	TGTGCCAGCAGCGGCCGGGACATCAACGAGCAGTACTTC
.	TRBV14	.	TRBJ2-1	CASSQKLSLSSYNEQFF	TGTGCCAGCAGCCAAAAACTGTCCCTGAGCTCCTACAATGAGCAGTTCTTC
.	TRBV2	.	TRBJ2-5	CASTLVRGETQYF	TGTGCCAGCACGCTAGTCCGAGGGGAGACCCAGTACTTC
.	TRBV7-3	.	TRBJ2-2	CASSRSRVANTGELFF	TGTGCCAGCAGCCGAAGCAGGGTGGCGAACACCGGGGAGCTGTTTTTT
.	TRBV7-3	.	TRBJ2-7	CASRGDSYEQYF	TGTGCCAGCAGAGGGGACTCCTACGAGCAGTACTTC
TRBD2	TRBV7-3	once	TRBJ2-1	CASSLSLPRGTEQFF	TGTGCCAGCAGCTTATCGCTCCCGCGGGGGACTGAGCAGTTCTTC
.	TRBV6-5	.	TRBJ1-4	CASSYRGTNEKLFF	TGTGCCAGCAGTTACAGGGGGACTAATGAAAAACTGTTTTTT
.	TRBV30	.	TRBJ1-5	CAWSVSYSNQPQHF	TGTGCCTGGAGTGTGAGTTATAGCAATCAGCCCCAGCATTTT
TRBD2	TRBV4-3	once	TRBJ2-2	CASSQSRGLAGGRAGELFF	TGCGCCAGCAGCCAATCTCGAGGACTAGCGGGAGGGCGGGCCGGGGAGCTGTTTTTT
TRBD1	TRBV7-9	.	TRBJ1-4	CASSPDRVGEKLFF	TGTGCCAGCAGCCCTGACAGGGTGGGTGAAAAACTGTTTTTT
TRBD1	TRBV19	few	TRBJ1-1	CASREQGTGEAFF	TGTGCCAGTAGAGAGCAGGGGACAGGTGAAGCTTTCTTT
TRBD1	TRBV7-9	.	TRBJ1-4	CASSTDRGLGEKLFF	TGTGCCAGCAGCACCGACAGGGGGCTCGGGGAAAAACTGTTTTTT
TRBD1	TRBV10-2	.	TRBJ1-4	CASSPLGGYEKLFF	TGCGCCAGCAGCCCGTTAGGGGGCTACGAAAAACTGTTTTTT
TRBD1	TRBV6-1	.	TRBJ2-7	CASRGQGKGYEQYF	TGTGCCAGCAGGGGACAGGGCAAGGGCTACGAGCAGTACTTC
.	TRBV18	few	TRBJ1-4	CASSGQNEKLFF	TGTGCCAGCTCAGGACAGAATGAAAAACTGTTTTTT
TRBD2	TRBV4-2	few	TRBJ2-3	CASSQDLAGGTDTQYF	TGTGCCAGCAGCCAAGATCTAGCGGGAGGGACAGATACGCAGTATTTT
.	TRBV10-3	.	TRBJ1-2	CAISDQAYGYTF	TGTGCCATCAGTGATCAGGCCTATGGCTACACCTTC
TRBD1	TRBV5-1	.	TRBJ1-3	CASSSQGVSGNTIYF	TGCGCCAGCAGCTCCCAGGGGGTGTCTGGAAACACCATATATTTT